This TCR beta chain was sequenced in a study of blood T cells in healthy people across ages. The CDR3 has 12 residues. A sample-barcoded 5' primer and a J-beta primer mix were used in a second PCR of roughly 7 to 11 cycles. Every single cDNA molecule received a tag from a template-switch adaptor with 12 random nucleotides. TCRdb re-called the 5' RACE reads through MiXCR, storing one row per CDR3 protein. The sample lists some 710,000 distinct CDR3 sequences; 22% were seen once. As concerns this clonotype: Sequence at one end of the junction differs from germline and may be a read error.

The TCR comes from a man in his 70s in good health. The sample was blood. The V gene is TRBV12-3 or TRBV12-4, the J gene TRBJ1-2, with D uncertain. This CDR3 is CANSLSGFGYTF. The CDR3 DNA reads TGTGCCAACAGTCTCTCAGGTTTCGGCTACACCTTC.